The 21 T cell receptor beta chains in this list originate from one sample, sequenced in a study of T cell repertoires in ileal Crohn's disease. Sequenced by immunoSEQ multiplex PCR; TCRdb stores in-frame clones only, minus some. The sample holds about 15,000 clones, approximately 86% seen once. The sequencing input was ileal tissue. These receptors originate from an adult with Crohn's disease.

The V and J genes are TRBV19 and TRBJ2-7; no reliable D call. Germline V CDR1 and CDR2: LNHDA, SQIVND (reference sequence). Trimming left V 3 bases short and J 0 bases short, with 12 bases between. The CDR3 totals 15 residues. The CDR3 protein is CASSIGGRSSYEQYF. CDR3 sequence (DNA): TGTGCCAGTAGTATCGGCGGCCGTAGCTCCTACGAGCAGTACTTC.

V usage is TRBV19 and J usage is TRBJ2-1, with 11 nucleotides matching TRBD2. This CDR3 region has 14 residues. Germline loops: CDR1 LNHDA, CDR2 SQIVND (reference sequence). V dropped 8 bases and J dropped 6; count of bases not matched to a gene: 6. The CDR3 DNA reads TGTGCCAGTTCCACTAGCGGGAGCTCCAATGAGCAGTTCTTC. Residues: CASSTSGSSNEQFF.

This chain connects TRBV9 to TRBJ2-1; the D gene is possibly TRBD2 (5 bases). Trimming shortened V by 5 bases and J by 5 bases, and 5 bases separated the two germline ends. CDR1 is SGDLS and CDR2 is YYNGEE in the germline V gene. The CDR3 loop spans 11 amino acids. DNA for the CDR3: TGTGCCAGCAGGCGGGACAATGAGCAGTTCTTC. It yields the protein CASRRDNEQFF.

The rearrangement uses TRBV29-1 and TRBJ2-7, with 8 positions matching TRBD1. V lost 7 bases and J lost 9; bases outside the gene matches: 8. This CDR3 has 11 residues. CDR1 SQVTM and CDR2 ANQGSEA come from the germline V gene. The DNA for the CDR3 is TGCAGCGCTAACATAGACAGGGGGCAGTACTTC. It translates to CSANIDRGQYF.

The V gene is TRBV9, the J gene TRBJ1-1; 9 bases line up with TRBD1. The ends lost 4 bases at V and 4 bases at J; junction bases unmatched: 8. The CDR3 contains 15 residues. In germline, CDR1 is SGDLS, CDR2 YYNGEE. CDR3 in DNA: TGTGCCAGCAGCCCGCAACAGGGGGCTTCCACTGAAGCTTTCTTT. Protein product: CASSPQQGASTEAFF.

This chain uses TRBV28 with TRBJ2-7; 7 bases map to TRBD1. Germline values: CDR1 MDHEN, CDR2 SYDVKM. This CDR3 spans 15 amino acids. V lost 4 bases and J lost 5; bases outside the gene matches: 11. The CDR3 DNA sequence: TGTGCCAGCAGTTCCTCCGGGACAGATTACGACGAGCAGTACTTC. This gives the protein CASSSSGTDYDEQYF.

V is TRBV7-6 and J is TRBJ1-3; 7 bases match TRBD1. With V trimmed by 1 base and J by 6 bases, 6 bases remained unmatched. This CDR3 is built from 15 residues. Germline CDR1 SGHVS, CDR2 FNYEAQ. CDR3 region: CASSLGTGWTNTIYF. Written as DNA, the CDR3 is TGTGCCAGCAGCTTAGGGACAGGTTGGACAAACACCATATATTTT.

The rearrangement joins TRBV9 to TRBJ2-5; 7 bases map to TRBD2. The V gene's germline CDR1 is SGDLS and CDR2 YYNGEE. CDR3 size: 16 residues. Germline trimming cut 4 bases from V and 2 bases from J; bases unmatched to any gene: 11. CDR3 DNA: TGTGCCAGCAGCCAGATGGGAGGACTAGGACAAGAGACCCAGTACTTC. Protein product: CASSQMGGLGQETQYF.

The chain links TRBV7-9 to TRBJ2-7, with 8 bases fitting TRBD1. Germline V CDR1 and CDR2: SEHNR, FQNEAQ (reference sequence). V lost 1 base to trimming and J lost 2 bases; unmatched junction nucleotides: 7. The CDR3 is made up of 16 amino acids. The CDR3 loop is CASSLDMGTGAYEQYF. In DNA form, the CDR3 reads TGTGCCAGCAGCTTAGACATGGGGACAGGCGCCTACGAGCAGTACTTC.

This chain joins TRBV4-2 and TRBJ2-3; TRBD2 aligns across 7 bases. V was clipped by 2 bases and J by 0 bases; unmatched bases: 14. Looked up from germline, CDR1 is LGHNA and CDR2 is YNFKEQ. The CDR3 covers 19 residues. CDR3 bases: TGTGCCAGCAGCCAAAAAGCTTTTTCTAGCGGAGATAGCACAGATACGCAGTATTTT. Protein sequence: CASSQKAFSSGDSTDTQYF.

The chain carries TRBV5-1 and TRBJ2-3; D may be TRBD2 (6 bases). Trimming cost V 4 bases and J 0 bases, with 15 bases left between them. The germline CDR1 and CDR2 sequences are SGHRS and YFSETQ. The CDR3 totals 16 residues. The chain's CDR3 is CASSGGSQRSTDTQYF. In DNA form, the CDR3 reads TGCGCCAGCAGCGGGGGGAGCCAGAGGAGCACAGATACGCAGTATTTT.

The genes are TRBV7-6 and TRBJ2-2, with TRBD1 matching 7 bases. Per the germline V gene, CDR1 is SGHVS and CDR2 is FNYEAQ. V was clipped by 5 bases and J by 3 bases; unmatched bases: 9. The CDR3 extends over 16 amino acids. The CDR3 region has the DNA TGTGCCAGCAGCCCCAGTCCCAGGGGGTACACCGGGGAGCTGTTTTTT. Translating gives CASSPSPRGYTGELFF.

The rearrangement uses TRBV6-5 and TRBJ2-7, with a possible D match to TRBD1 (7 bases). The CDR3 covers 14 residues. Germline lookup yields CDR1 MNHEY and CDR2 SVGAGI. The V and J ends lost 8 bases and 3 bases respectively, with 17 bases between them. This CDR3 is CASYRRGAYYEQYF. CDR3 DNA sequence: TGTGCCAGCTACCGCAGGGGGGCGTACTACGAGCAGTACTTC.

The V gene is TRBV6-5, the J gene TRBJ2-7; 9 bases align to TRBD2. The germline V gene encodes CDR1 MNHEY and CDR2 SVGAGI. The V gene end was trimmed by 7 bases and the J gene end by 5 bases; junction bases not matched to a gene: 9. CDR3 length equals 14 residues. CDR3: CASTGGREGDEQYF. Here the CDR3 DNA reads TGTGCCAGCACTGGGGGGCGGGAGGGCGACGAGCAGTACTTC.

J is TRBJ2-5 and V is TRBV11-2, with 9 bases matching TRBD1. J was trimmed by 2 bases and V by 5 bases; bases with no gene match: 6. Germline values: CDR1 SGHAT, CDR2 FQNNGV. The CDR3 length is 15 residues. CDR3 residues: CASSRYGTGQETQYF. The DNA of the CDR3 is TGTGCCAGCAGCCGTTATGGGACAGGGCAAGAGACCCAGTACTTC.

The V and J genes are TRBV4-2 and TRBJ2-3; 7 bases map to TRBD2. Trimming cost V 0 bases and J 6 bases; bases outside gene matches: 9. Germline loops: CDR1 LGHNA, CDR2 YNFKEQ. The CDR3 totals 16 residues. CDR3 in DNA: TGTGCCAGCAGCCAAGATCTCACGGGAGGCCCCGATACGCAGTATTTT. It specifies CASSQDLTGGPDTQYF.

V and J are TRBV23-1 and TRBJ2-3; TRBD1 aligns across 9 bases. TRBV23-1 is treated as an ORF (open reading frame) with a function not yet certain. This CDR3 comprises 14 residues. V lost 2 bases, J lost 5 bases, and 2 bases stayed unmatched. The CDR3 region is CASSQTGGRDTQYF. CDR3 DNA sequence: TGCGCCAGCAGTCAAACAGGGGGCAGAGATACGCAGTATTTT.

The CDR3 coding sequence is TGTGCCAGCAGCTTAGGACTAATGAGAGGACAACTGGGTTCGGAATACGAGCAGTACTTC. Its protein is CASSLGLMRGQLGSEYEQYF. The chain couples TRBV13 to TRBJ2-7; tentative D call: TRBD1 (5 bases). Germline V gives CDR1 PRHDT, CDR2 FYEKMQ (reference sequence). Between the trimmed V and J ends, which lost 0 bases and 4 bases, there was a span of 28 bases. The CDR3 sequence is 20 residues long.

The V call is TRBV11-3, the J call TRBJ2-3; D is uncertain. Germline CDR1 and CDR2: SGHNT and YENEEA. V was cut by 5 bases and J by 2 bases, with 8 bases left in between. The CDR3 loop spans 13 amino acids. The DNA for the CDR3 is TGTGCCAGCAGCGAACACCCCACAGATACGCAGTATTTT. Translating it yields CASSEHPTDTQYF.

The chain couples TRBV5-1 to TRBJ1-2; 10 nucleotides align to TRBD1. The J segment lost 3 bases and the V segment lost 0 bases, leaving 2 bases of the junction unmatched. Germline CDR1 SGHRS, CDR2 YFSETQ. The CDR3 covers 15 residues. This CDR3 is CASSLGGTGDYGYTF. The CDR3 region has the DNA TGCGCCAGCAGCTTGGGAGGGACAGGGGACTATGGCTACACCTTC.

The chain uses TRBV30 and TRBJ2-1; D perhaps matches TRBD1 (5 bases). The V gene's germline CDR1 is GTSNPN and CDR2 SVGIG (reference sequence). Trimming took off 2 bases at V and 0 bases at J, with 11 bases between the two ends. The length of the CDR3 is 15 residues. DNA of the CDR3: TGTGCCTGGAGTTTAGCAGGGTACTCCTACAATGAGCAGTTCTTC. This translates into CAWSLAGYSYNEQFF.